Listed below are T cell receptor beta chains from one sample, sequenced in a study of shared clonotypes between healthy human individuals. Assay: immunoSEQ multiplex PCR; the TCRdb copy retains only in-frame clones and omits some. The table includes 2 million to 3 million clones, more than 90% detected once. Sequencing was carried out using naive CD4+ T cells sorted from blood. These receptors were obtained from a man aged 18 to 29 in good health. The CDR3 runs from the conserved cysteine through the conserved F or W. A D gene is named only where the DNA matches it firmly. Size tells how often a clone was seen (once, few, many) or the class of an expanded clone, and some rows leave it out.

clone_size,d_call,cdr3_length,j_call,v_call,cdr3_aa,cdr3_nt
NA,NA,18,TRBJ1-3,TRBV19,CASSIFEGTSRQGNTIYF,TGTGCCAGTAGTATTTTTGAGGGAACGAGCCGCCAAGGAAACACCATATATTTT
NA,NA,14,TRBJ2-1,TRBV7-2,CASSLVGLINEQFF,TGTGCCAGCAGCTTAGTTGGGCTTATCAATGAGCAGTTCTTC
NA,TRBD2,15,TRBJ2-7,TRBV11-2,CASSSDGLAEYEQYF,TGTGCCAGCAGCTCTGACGGACTAGCGGAGTACGAGCAGTACTTC
NA,TRBD1,13,TRBJ1-5,TRBV7-6,CASGEGAHQPQHF,TGTGCCAGCGGCGAGGGGGCTCATCAGCCCCAGCATTTT
NA,TRBD1,15,TRBJ2-7,TRBV7-2,CASSLGGQGAYEQYF,TGTGCCAGCAGCTTGGGGGGACAGGGCGCCTACGAGCAGTACTTC
NA,TRBD1,16,TRBJ2-6,TRBV30,CAWRSSGQGASNVLTF,TGTGCCTGGAGATCATCGGGACAGGGGGCATCCAACGTCCTGACTTTC
NA,NA,13,TRBJ2-3,TRBV10-3,CAATGRYTDTQYF,TGTGCCGCCACGGGGCGATACACAGATACGCAGTATTTT
NA,NA,14,TRBJ2-3,TRBV4-1,CASSQDWGSDTQYF,TGCGCCAGCAGCCAAGATTGGGGTTCCGATACGCAGTATTTT
NA,NA,15,TRBJ2-1,TRBV5-1,CASSSWTLGSNEQFF,TGCGCCAGCAGCTCATGGACATTAGGTTCCAATGAGCAGTTCTTC
NA,NA,15,TRBJ2-5,TRBV6-5,CASSYSSTGVGTQYF,TGTGCCAGCAGTTACTCGTCGACCGGGGTGGGGACCCAGTACTTC
NA,NA,13,TRBJ1-2,TRBV10-3,CAISGGEIYGYTF,TGTGCCATCAGTGGGGGGGAGATCTATGGCTACACCTTC
once,NA,14,TRBJ2-3,TRBV2,CASVQARPPDTQYF,TGTGCCAGCGTACAGGCCAGACCACCAGATACGCAGTATTTT
NA,NA,12,TRBJ1-2,TRBV10-3,CAISDQGLGYTF,TGTGCCATCAGTGATCAGGGGCTCGGCTACACCTTC
NA,TRBD1,16,TRBJ1-5,TRBV28,CASSLSGTGGNQPQHF,TGTGCCAGCAGTTTATCCGGGACAGGGGGCAATCAGCCCCAGCATTTT
NA,NA,14,TRBJ1-6,TRBV6-1,CASSEGGAGSPLHF,TGTGCCAGCAGCGAGGGGGGGGCTGGTTCACCCCTCCACTTT
NA,TRBD2,16,TRBJ2-1,TRBV5-1,CASSHPPGGSYNEQFF,TGCGCCAGCAGCCACCCCCCGGGAGGGTCCTACAATGAGCAGTTCTTC
NA,NA,17,TRBJ2-2,TRBV11-3,CASSSAPVWGSTGELFF,TGTGCCAGCAGCTCGGCCCCAGTATGGGGATCCACCGGGGAGCTGTTTTTT
NA,TRBD1,14,TRBJ1-2,TRBV6-6,CASSSDRESLGYTF,TGTGCCAGCAGTTCGGACAGGGAATCGCTTGGCTACACCTTC
NA,TRBD2,15,TRBJ2-5,TRBV7-9,CASSLAGVVSETQYF,TGTGCCAGCAGCTTGGCGGGGGTAGTATCAGAGACCCAGTACTTC